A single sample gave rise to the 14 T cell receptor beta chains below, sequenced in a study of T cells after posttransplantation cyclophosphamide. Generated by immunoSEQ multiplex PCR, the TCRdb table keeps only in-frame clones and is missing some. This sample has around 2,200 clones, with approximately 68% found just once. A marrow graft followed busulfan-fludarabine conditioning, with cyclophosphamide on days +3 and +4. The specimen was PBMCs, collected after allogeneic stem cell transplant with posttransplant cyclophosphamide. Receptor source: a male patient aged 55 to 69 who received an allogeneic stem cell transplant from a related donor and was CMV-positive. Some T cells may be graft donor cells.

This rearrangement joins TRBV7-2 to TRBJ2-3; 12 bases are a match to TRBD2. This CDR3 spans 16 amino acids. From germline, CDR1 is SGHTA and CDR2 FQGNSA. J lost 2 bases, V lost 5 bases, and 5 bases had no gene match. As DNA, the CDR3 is TGTGCCAGCAGCACAGCTAGCGGGGGGGTCACAGATACGCAGTATTTT. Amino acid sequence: CASSTASGGVTDTQYF.

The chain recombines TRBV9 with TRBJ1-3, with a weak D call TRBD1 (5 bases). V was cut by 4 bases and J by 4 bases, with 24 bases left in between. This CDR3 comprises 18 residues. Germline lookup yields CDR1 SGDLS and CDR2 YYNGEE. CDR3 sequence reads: CASSPDPGRAGRGNTIYF. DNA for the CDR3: TGTGCCAGCAGCCCAGACCCCGGCAGGGCCGGCCGGGGAAACACCATATATTTT.

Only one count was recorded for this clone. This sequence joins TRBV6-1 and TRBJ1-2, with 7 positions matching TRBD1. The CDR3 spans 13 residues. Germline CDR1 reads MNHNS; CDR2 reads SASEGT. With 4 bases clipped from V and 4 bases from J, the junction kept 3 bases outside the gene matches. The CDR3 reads CASSGWDSYGYTF. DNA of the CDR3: TGTGCCAGCAGTGGGTGGGACAGCTATGGCTACACCTTC.

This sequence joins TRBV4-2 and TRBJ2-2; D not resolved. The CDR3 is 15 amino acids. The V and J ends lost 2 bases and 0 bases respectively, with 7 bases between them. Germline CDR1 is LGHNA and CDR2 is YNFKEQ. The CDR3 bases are TGTGCCAGCAGCCAAAACGGTGCGAACACCGGGGAGCTGTTTTTT. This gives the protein CASSQNGANTGELFF.

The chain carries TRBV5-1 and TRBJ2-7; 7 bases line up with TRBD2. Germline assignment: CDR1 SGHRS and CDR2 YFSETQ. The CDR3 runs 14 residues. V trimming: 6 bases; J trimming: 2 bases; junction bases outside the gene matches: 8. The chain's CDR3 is CASTPAGVTYEQYF. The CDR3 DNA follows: TGCGCCAGCACCCCTGCGGGGGTGACCTACGAGCAGTACTTC.

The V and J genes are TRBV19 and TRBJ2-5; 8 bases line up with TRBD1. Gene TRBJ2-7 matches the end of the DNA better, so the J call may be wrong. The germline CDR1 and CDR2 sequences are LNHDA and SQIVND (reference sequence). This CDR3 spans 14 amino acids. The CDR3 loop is CASSPRQGRYEQYF. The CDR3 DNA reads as TGTGCCAGTAGTCCCCGACAGGGGAGGTACGAGCAGTACTTC.

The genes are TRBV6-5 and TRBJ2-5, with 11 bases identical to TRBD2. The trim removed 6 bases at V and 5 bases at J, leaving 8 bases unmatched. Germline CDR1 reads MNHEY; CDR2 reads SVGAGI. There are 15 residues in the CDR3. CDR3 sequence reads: CASRLAGGEVETQYF. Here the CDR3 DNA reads TGTGCCAGCAGATTAGCGGGAGGGGAGGTGGAGACCCAGTACTTC.

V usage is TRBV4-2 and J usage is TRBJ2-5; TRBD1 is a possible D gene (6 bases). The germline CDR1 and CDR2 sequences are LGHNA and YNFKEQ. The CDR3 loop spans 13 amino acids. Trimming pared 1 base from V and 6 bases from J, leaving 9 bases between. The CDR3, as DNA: TGTGCCAGCAGCCAAGTCAGGGGACAGACCCAGTACTTC. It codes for CASSQVRGQTQYF.

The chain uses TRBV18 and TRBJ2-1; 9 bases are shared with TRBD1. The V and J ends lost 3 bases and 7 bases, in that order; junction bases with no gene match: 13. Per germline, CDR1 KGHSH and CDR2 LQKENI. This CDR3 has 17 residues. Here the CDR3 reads CASSPWDRERYANEQFF. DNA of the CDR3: TGTGCCAGCTCACCTTGGGACAGGGAGCGGTATGCGAATGAGCAGTTCTTC.

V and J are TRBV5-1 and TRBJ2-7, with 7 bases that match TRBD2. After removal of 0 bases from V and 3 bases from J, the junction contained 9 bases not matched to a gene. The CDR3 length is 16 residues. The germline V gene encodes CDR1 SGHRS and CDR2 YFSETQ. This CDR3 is CASSLGVLAEGYEQYF. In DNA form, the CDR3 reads TGCGCCAGCAGCTTGGGGGTCCTAGCGGAGGGCTACGAGCAGTACTTC. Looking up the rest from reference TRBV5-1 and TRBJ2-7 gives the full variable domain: KAGVTQTPRYLIKTRGQQVTLSCSPISGHRSVSWYQQTPGQGLQFLFEYFSETQRNKGNFPGRFSGRQFSNSRSEMNVSTLELGDSALYLCASSLGVLAEGYEQYFGPGTRLTVT.

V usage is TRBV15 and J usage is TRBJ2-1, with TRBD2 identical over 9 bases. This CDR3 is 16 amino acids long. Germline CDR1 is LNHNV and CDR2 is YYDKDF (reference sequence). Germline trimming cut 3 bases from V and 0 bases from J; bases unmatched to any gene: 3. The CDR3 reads CATSRGLARSYNEQFF. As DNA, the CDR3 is TGTGCCACCAGCAGGGGACTAGCCCGCTCCTACAATGAGCAGTTCTTC.

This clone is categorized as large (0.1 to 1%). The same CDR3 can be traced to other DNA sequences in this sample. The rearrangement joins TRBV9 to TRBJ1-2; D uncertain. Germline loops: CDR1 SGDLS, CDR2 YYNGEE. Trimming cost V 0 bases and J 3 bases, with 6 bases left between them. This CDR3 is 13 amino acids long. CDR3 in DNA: TGTGCCAGCAGCGTAGGCGGGGACTATGGCTACACCTTC. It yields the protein CASSVGGDYGYTF.

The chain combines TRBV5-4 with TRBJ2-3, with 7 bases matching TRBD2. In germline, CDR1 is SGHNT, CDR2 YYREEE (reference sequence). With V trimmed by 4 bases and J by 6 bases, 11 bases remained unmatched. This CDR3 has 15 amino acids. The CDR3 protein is CASSPGTTTLDTQYF. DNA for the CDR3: TGTGCCAGCAGCCCCGGGACTACCACTTTGGATACGCAGTATTTT.

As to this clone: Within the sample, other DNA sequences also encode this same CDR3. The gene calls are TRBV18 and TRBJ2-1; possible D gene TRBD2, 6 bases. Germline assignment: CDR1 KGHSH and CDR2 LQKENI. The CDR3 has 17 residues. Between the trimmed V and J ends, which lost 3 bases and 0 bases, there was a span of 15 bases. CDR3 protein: CASSPPAGTFSYNEQFF. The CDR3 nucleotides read TGTGCCAGCTCACCCCCCGCCGGGACTTTCTCCTACAATGAGCAGTTCTTC.